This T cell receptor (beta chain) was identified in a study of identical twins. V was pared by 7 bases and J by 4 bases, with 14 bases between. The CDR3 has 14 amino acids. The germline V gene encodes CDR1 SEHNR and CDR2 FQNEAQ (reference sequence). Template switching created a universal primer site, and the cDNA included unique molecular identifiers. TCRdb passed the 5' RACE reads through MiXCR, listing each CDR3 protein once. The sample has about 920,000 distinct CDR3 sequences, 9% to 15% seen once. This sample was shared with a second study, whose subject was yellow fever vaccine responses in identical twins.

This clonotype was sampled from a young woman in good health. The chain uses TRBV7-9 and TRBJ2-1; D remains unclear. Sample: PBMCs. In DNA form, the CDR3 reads TGTGCCAGCACGTCCACTGTGACGTACAATGAGCAGTTCTTC. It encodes CASTSTVTYNEQFF.